Given below is one T cell receptor beta chain in context. The target of this receptor is not known. No per-base quality is available; no much larger clone lies one base away. The data stem from a study of T cell clonotyping in hematopoietic cell transplantation (dated by TCRdb to the early 2020s). General notes on the study: Recipient samples taken before transplant were obtained following cytoreduction. Patient recruitment ran from late 2015 to January 2017, and follow-up continued until late 2020 or death. In the study, more than 130 blood samples were gathered from under 45 consecutive transplant recipients and their related donors.

The label giving this sample's time point can be read as: recipient sample about 28 days before transplant, after cytoreduction. Recipient blood was collected about 28 days before transplant and at days 30, 100 and 180 after transplant. Nuclei Lysis Solution was used to extract genomic DNA from fresh or cryopreserved unfractionated peripheral blood mononuclear cells. The immunoSEQ assay, a bias-controlled multiplex PCR using V- and J-specific primers, was used to amplify TCR beta CDR3 regions from genomic DNA. A second PCR step added a proprietary barcode and Illumina adapter sequences to the CDR3 amplicons. An Illumina MiSeq instrument was used to sequence the CDR3 libraries. The authors' analysis ran thus. Export and quality control were handled in immunoSEQ Analyzer 3.0, while downstream analyses relied on R Bioconductor and Immunarch. Only productive rearrangements in the normalized downsampled data set were used to calculate repertoire metrics. Clonotypes larger than 5 templates in the normalized cohort were defined as pathologically expanded. Repertoire diversity was measured with the Inverse Simpson Index. CMV-specificity analyses were carried out on the non-normalized data set to capture all clonotypes. What TCRdb holds here is the immuneACCESS table cut down to in-frame rearrangements. Part of the clones is not present; checked against another copy, under half of the missing clones reflect an unresolved V gene, and the others are unexplained. Clone size and V and J calls were adopted from that table, with D and trimming inferred from the DNA. A total of roughly 49,000 clones appear in this sample, 86% of them only once. About 6% of the sample is in the top ten clones.

Broad study findings and their caveats: Donor and pretransplant recipient Inverse Simpson Index values predicted broader posttransplant TCR repertoire diversity. Recipient repertoires showed only a small fraction of overlap with donor repertoires, and over 95% appeared de novo at the given depth. After transplant, TCR diversity in recipients dropped, and pathologically expanded clonotypes increased progressively from day 30 to day 180. The sample size was limited, and CD4 and CD8 repertoire contributions could not be separated because cells were not sorted.

CDR1 and CDR2 (DFQATT, SNEGSKA) derive from the germline V gene (reference sequence). The junction carries 4 bases between V and J, which are trimmed by 3 bases and 3 bases respectively. Taken from cysteine to phenylalanine, the CDR3 has 11 residues. The DNA shown is the 33-base CDR3, in frame from base 1. The source of this sequence is a man aged 60-69 years with biphenotypic leukemia. Some clones in this sample may be carry-over from other donors' samples. The sequence links TRBV20-1 to TRBJ2-3; the D gene is not confidently resolved. The input for sequencing was peripheral blood mononuclear cells, taken before stem cell transplant. The CDR3 region reads CSASGTDTQYF. The DNA sequence follows: TGCAGTGCTAGCGGGACAGATACGCAGTATTTT.